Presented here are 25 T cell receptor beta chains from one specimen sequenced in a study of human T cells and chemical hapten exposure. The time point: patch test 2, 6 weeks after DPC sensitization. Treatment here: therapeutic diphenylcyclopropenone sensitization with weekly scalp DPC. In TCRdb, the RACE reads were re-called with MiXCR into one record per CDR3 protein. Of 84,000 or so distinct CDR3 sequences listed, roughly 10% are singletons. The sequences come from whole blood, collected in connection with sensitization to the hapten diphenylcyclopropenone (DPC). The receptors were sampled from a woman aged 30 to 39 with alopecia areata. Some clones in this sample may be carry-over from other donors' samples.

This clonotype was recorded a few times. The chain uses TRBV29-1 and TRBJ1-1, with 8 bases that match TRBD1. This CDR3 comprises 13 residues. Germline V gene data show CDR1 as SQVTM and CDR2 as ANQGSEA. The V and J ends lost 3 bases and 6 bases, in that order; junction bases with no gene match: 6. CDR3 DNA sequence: TGCAGCGTTGACAGGGGGCTCTCCCCTGAAGCTTTCTTT. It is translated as CSVDRGLSPEAFF.

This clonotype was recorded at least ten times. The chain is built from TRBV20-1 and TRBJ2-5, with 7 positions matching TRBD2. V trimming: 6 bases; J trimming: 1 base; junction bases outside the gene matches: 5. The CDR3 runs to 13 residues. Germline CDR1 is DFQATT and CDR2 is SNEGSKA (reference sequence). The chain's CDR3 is CSAAGGGQETQYF. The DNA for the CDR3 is TGCAGTGCAGCGGGCGGGGGCCAAGAGACCCAGTACTTC.

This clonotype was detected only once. The CDR3 region is CASSYGQSLNSPLHF. In DNA form, the CDR3 reads TGTGCCAGCAGTTACGGACAGAGTCTGAATTCACCCCTCCACTTT. The chain uses TRBV6-5 and TRBJ1-6; possible D gene TRBD1, 6 bases. Germline V CDR1 and CDR2: MNHEY, SVGAGI. The length of the CDR3 is 15 residues. The V gene lost 2 bases and the J gene lost 7 bases, with 12 bases spanning the gap.

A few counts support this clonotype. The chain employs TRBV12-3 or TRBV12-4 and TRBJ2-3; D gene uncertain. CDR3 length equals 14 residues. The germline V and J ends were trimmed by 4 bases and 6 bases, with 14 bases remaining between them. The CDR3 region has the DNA TGTGCCAGCAGTTGGGCAGGCCTTCTTGATACGCAGTATTTT. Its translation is CASSWAGLLDTQYF.

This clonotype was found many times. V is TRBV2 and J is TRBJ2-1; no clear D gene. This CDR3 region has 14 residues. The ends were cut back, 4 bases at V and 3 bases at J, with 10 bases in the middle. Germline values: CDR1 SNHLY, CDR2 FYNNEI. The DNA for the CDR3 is TGTGCCAGCAGTGGCGGACGCGTCTACAATGAGCAGTTCTTC. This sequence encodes CASSGGRVYNEQFF.

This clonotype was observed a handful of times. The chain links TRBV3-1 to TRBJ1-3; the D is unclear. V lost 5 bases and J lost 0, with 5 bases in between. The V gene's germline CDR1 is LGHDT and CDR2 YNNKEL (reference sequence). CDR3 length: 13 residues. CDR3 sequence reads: CASSGGSGNTIYF. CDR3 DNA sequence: TGTGCCAGCAGCGGAGGCTCTGGAAACACCATATATTTT.

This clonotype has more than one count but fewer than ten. CDR3 sequence (DNA): TGCGCCAGCAGCTTGGAGGCGGGTACCTACGAGCAGTACTTC. This codes for CASSLEAGTYEQYF. The chain couples TRBV5-1 to TRBJ2-7; perhaps TRBD2 as D (5 bases). Germline CDR1 and CDR2: SGHRS and YFSETQ. The CDR3 contains 14 residues. V lost 0 bases, J lost 2 bases, and 9 bases lay in between. The full variable domain, its missing parts supplied by reference TRBV5-1 and TRBJ2-7, is KAGVTQTPRYLIKTRGQQVTLSCSPISGHRSVSWYQQTPGQGLQFLFEYFSETQRNKGNFPGRFSGRQFSNSRSEMNVSTLELGDSALYLCASSLEAGTYEQYFGPGTRLTVT.

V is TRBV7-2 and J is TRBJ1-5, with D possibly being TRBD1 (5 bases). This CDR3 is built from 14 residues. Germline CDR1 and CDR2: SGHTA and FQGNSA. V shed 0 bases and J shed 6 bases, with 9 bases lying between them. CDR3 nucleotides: TGTGCCAGCAGCTTAGCGGCTAGGGGTCAGCCCCAGCATTTT. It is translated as CASSLAARGQPQHF.

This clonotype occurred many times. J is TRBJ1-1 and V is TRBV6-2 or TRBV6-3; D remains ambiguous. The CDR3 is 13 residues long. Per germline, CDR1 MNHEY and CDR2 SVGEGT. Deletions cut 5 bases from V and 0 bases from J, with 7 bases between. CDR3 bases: TGTGCCAGCAGTGCATTTATGAACACTGAAGCTTTCTTT. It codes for CASSAFMNTEAFF.

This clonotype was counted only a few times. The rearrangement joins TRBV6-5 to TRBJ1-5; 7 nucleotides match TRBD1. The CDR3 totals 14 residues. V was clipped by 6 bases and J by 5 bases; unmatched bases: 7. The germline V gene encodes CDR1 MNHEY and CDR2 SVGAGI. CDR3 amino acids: CASSPTGFDQPQHF. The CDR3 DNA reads TGTGCCAGCAGCCCGACAGGGTTCGATCAGCCCCAGCATTTT.

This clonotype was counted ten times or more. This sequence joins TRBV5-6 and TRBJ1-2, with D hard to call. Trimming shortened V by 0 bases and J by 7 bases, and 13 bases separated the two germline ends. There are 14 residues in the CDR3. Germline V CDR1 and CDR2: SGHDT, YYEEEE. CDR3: CASSLGRLSAGYTF. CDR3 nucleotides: TGTGCCAGCAGCTTGGGAAGGCTTTCCGCTGGCTACACCTTC.

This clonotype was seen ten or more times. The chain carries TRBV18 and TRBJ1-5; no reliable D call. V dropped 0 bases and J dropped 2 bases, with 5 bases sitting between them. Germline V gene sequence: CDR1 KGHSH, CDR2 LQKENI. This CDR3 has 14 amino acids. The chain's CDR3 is CASSPPGGNQPQHF. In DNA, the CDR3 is TGTGCCAGCTCACCACCCGGGGGCAATCAGCCCCAGCATTTT.

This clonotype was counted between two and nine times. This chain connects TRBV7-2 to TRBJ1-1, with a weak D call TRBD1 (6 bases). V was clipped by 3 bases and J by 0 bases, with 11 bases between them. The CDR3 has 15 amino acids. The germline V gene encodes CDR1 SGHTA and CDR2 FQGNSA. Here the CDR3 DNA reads TGTGCCAGCAGCTTGGGAGGACAGTTGAACACTGAAGCTTTCTTT. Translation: CASSLGGQLNTEAFF.

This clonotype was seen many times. CDR3 DNA: TGTGCCAGCAGTTTAATCCCTCTACGAGTAGCTTTCTTT. This gives the protein CASSLIPLRVAFF. The chain is built from TRBV28 and TRBJ1-1, with D uncertain. The CDR3 totals 13 residues. Germline-derived CDR1 and CDR2 are MDHEN and SYDVKM. The V gene lost 2 bases and the J gene lost 10 bases, with 14 bases spanning the gap.

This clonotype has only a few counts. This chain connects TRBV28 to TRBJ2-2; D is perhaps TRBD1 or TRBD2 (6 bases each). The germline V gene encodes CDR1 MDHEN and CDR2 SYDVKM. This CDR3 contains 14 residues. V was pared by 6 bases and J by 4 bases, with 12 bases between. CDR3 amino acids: CASSTGGFTGELFF. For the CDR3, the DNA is TGTGCCAGCAGCACCGGGGGCTTCACCGGGGAGCTGTTTTTT.

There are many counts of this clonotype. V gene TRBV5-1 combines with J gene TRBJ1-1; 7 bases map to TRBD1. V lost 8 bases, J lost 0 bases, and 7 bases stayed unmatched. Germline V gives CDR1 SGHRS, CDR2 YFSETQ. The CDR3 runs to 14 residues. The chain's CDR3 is CASSEQGLNTEAFF. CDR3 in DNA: TGCGCCAGTAGCGAACAGGGGTTGAACACTGAAGCTTTCTTT.

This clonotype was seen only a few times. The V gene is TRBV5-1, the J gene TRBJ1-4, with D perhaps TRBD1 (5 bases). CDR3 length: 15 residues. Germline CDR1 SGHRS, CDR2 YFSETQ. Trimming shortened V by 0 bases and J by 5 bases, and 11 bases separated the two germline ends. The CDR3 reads CASSLVGDQNEKLFF. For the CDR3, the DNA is TGCGCCAGCAGCTTGGTGGGGGACCAGAATGAAAAACTGTTTTTT.

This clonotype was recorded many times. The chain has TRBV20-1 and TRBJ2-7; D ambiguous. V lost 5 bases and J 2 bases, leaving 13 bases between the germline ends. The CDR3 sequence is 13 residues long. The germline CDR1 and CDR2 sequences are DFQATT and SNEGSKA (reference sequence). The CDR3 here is CSAPGAVTYEQYF. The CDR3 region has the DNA TGCAGTGCTCCAGGCGCAGTCACCTACGAGCAGTACTTC.

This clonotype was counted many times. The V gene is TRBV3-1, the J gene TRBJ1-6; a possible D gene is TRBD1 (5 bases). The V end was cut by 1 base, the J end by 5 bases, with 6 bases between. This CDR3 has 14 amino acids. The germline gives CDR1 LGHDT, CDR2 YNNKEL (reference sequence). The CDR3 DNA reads TGTGCCAGCAGCCAAGGGGGGAATAATTCACCCCTCCACTTT. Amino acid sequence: CASSQGGNNSPLHF.

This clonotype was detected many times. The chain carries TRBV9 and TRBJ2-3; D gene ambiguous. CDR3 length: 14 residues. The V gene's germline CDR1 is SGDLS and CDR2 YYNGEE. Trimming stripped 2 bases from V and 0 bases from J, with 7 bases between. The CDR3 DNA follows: TGTGCCAGCAGCGTTCAGACTAGCACAGATACGCAGTATTTT. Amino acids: CASSVQTSTDTQYF. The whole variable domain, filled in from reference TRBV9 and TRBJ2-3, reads DSGVTQTPKHLITATGQRVTLRCSPRSGDLSVYWYQQSLDQGLQFLIQYYNGEERAKGNILERFSAQQFPDLHSELNLSSLELGDSALYFCASSVQTSTDTQYFGPGTRLTVL.

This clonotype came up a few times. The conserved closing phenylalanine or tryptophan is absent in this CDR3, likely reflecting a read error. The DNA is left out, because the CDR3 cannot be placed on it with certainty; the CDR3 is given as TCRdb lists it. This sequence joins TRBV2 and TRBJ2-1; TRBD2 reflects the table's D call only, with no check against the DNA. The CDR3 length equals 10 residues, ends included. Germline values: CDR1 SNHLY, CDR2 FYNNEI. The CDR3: CASTGTSFPP.

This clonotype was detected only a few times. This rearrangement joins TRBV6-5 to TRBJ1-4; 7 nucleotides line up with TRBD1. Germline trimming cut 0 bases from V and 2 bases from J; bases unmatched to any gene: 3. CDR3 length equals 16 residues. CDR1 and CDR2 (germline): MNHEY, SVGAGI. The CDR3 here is CASSYSLTGTNEKLFF. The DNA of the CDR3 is TGTGCCAGCAGTTACTCGTTGACAGGGACTAATGAAAAACTGTTTTTT.

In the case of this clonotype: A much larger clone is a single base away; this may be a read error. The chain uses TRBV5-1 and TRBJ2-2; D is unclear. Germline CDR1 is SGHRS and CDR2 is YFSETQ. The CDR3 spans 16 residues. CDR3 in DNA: TGCGCCAGCAGCCCGGGTTACTCCCTGAACGCCGGGGAGCTGTTTTTT. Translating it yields CASSPGYSLNAGELFF. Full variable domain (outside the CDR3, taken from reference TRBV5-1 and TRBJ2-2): KAGVTQTPRYLIKTRGQQVTLSCSPISGHRSVSWYQQTPGQGLQFLFEYFSETQRNKGNFPGRFSGRQFSNSRSEMNVSTLELGDSALYLCASSPGYSLNAGELFFGEGSRLTVL.

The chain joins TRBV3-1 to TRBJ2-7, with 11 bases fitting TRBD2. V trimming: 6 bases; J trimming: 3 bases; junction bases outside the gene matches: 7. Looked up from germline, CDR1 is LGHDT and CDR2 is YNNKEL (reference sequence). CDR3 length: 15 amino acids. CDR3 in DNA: TGTGCCAGCAGTCGGACTAGCGGGCCTATCTACGAGCAGTACTTC. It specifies CASSRTSGPIYEQYF.

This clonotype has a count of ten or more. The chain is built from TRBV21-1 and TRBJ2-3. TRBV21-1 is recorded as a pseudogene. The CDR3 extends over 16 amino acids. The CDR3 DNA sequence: TGTGCCAGCAGCAATCTCGTACGTGATGATGGGGATACGCAGTATTTT. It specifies CASSNLVRDDGDTQYF.